This T cell receptor beta chain derives from a study of T cell clonality in common variable immunodeficiency. The table lists this clone with a few counts. Its antigen is currently unknown. Sequencing ends 3 residues short of the CDR3 end; the germline J gene provides the rest. Sequenced by immunoSEQ multiplex PCR; TCRdb stores in-frame clones only, minus some. Singletons are absent from the sample, which has about 23,000 clones. V shed 8 bases and J shed 2 bases, with 14 bases lying between them. There are 13 residues in the CDR3. Germline CDR1 SQVTM, CDR2 ANQGSEA. Of CVID subjects, 15 were female and 29 male, mean age 40. No CVID subject was ill or on immunomodulatory drugs when sampled. Notes on the study in general: CVID subjects had higher TCRbeta clonality than healthy controls, most marked in about a third. Fewer TCRbeta clones were shared among CVID subjects than controls. Fewer deletions and N-nucleotide insertions were reportedly seen in common variable immunodeficiency TCR beta sequences.

This receptor was obtained from a human donor with common variable immunodeficiency. Sequencing used peripheral blood mononuclear cells. V is TRBV29-1 and J is TRBJ2-3; D gene uncertain. The covered CDR3 bases are TGCAGCTCACCCTCGGGTTCCACAGATACG. Its translation is CSSPSGSTDT. The full CDR3 is CSSPSGSTDTQYF.